This is a list of T cell receptor beta chains from one sample in a study of technical replicates of blood from a few donors. The protocol was immunoSEQ multiplex PCR, while the TCRdb copy is restricted to in-frame clones and leaves out a portion. The data hold about 84,000 clones, with 97% observed a single time. Sequenced: T cells isolated from PBMCs. The source of these receptors is a human donor in good health. Both conserved end residues are part of each CDR3. The D gene is left open where the match is weak. Only part of the rows carry a size: once, few, many, or a class if the clone is expanded.

V gene,clone size,J gene,D gene,CDR3 protein,CDR3 DNA
TRBV5-8,.,TRBJ2-3,TRBD2,CASSLRLAGGVDTQYF,TGTGCCAGCAGCTTGCGGCTAGCGGGGGGCGTAGATACGCAGTATTTT
TRBV28,.,TRBJ2-7,.,CASRRAAISYEQYF,TGTGCCAGCAGACGAGCGGCTATATCCTACGAGCAGTACTTC
TRBV7-8,once,TRBJ2-1,TRBD1,CASSLERTGSLGNEQFF,TGTGCCAGCAGCTTAGAACGGACAGGCTCTCTAGGCAATGAGCAGTTCTTC
TRBV11-2,.,TRBJ2-1,TRBD2,CASSLGVAGSNEQFF,TGTGCCAGCAGCCTGGGGGTAGCGGGATCAAATGAGCAGTTCTTC
TRBV5-6,.,TRBJ1-5,.,CASSLVGASQPQHF,TGTGCCAGCAGCTTGGTGGGCGCTTCTCAGCCCCAGCATTTT
TRBV5-1,.,TRBJ1-2,TRBD1,CASSPGQGRDYGYTF,TGCGCCAGCAGCCCCGGACAGGGCAGGGACTATGGCTACACCTTC
TRBV9,.,TRBJ2-4,TRBD2,CASSVAGGSIQYF,TGTGCCAGCAGCGTAGCCGGGGGGAGTATTCAGTACTTC
TRBV28,.,TRBJ1-5,.,CATRTVSNQPQHF,TGTGCCACCAGGACAGTTAGCAATCAGCCCCAGCATTTT
TRBV7-2,.,TRBJ2-3,.,CASSLVFRDTQYF,TGTGCCAGCAGCTTAGTATTCCGAGATACGCAGTATTTT
TRBV28,.,TRBJ2-5,.,CASSLRRGPYQETQYF,TGTGCCAGCAGTTTACGTCGCGGTCCGTACCAAGAGACCCAGTACTTC
TRBV7-9,.,TRBJ2-7,TRBD2,CASSRPGLAGDTYEQYF,TGTGCCAGCAGCCGACCGGGACTAGCGGGGGATACCTACGAGCAGTACTTC
TRBV7-9,once,TRBJ2-1,TRBD1,CASSLVRQGSYNEQFF,TGTGCCAGCAGCTTAGTACGACAGGGTTCCTACAATGAGCAGTTCTTC
TRBV28,.,TRBJ1-5,.,CASNNNQGGGNQPQHF,TGTGCCAGCAACAATAACCAGGGAGGTGGCAATCAGCCCCAGCATTTT
TRBV6-1,.,TRBJ2-2,TRBD2,CASRASGGAPGELFF,TGTGCCAGCAGGGCTAGCGGGGGGGCCCCCGGGGAGCTGTTTTTT
TRBV11-2,.,TRBJ1-1,.,CASSPTGKAFF,TGTGCCAGCAGTCCGACAGGTAAAGCTTTCTTT
TRBV7-2,.,TRBJ2-3,TRBD2,CASSSGTSGTDTQYF,TGTGCCAGCAGCTCCGGGACTAGCGGGACAGATACGCAGTATTTT
TRBV7-9,.,TRBJ1-1,TRBD1,CASSRDRGDTEAFF,TGTGCCAGCAGCCGGGACAGGGGGGACACTGAAGCTTTCTTT
TRBV2,.,TRBJ1-6,.,CAIRPTGTSPLHF,TGTGCCATCAGACCCACAGGAACTTCACCCCTCCACTTT
TRBV5-1,.,TRBJ1-2,TRBD1,CASSLEGARGYTF,TGCGCCAGCAGCTTGGAGGGGGCCAGAGGCTACACCTTC
TRBV9,.,TRBJ1-2,TRBD1,CASSINRGDGYTF,TGTGCCAGCAGCATAAACAGGGGGGATGGCTACACCTTC
TRBV27,.,TRBJ1-5,TRBD1,CASMTGAYYSNQPQHF,TGTGCCAGCATGACAGGGGCGTATTATAGCAATCAGCCCCAGCATTTT
TRBV11-2,.,TRBJ1-1,TRBD1,CASSFTGVGAEAFF,TGTGCCAGCAGCTTTACAGGGGTTGGGGCTGAAGCTTTCTTT
TRBV9,.,TRBJ2-3,TRBD1,CASTGPGQSTDTQYF,TGTGCCAGTACGGGACCGGGACAGAGCACAGATACGCAGTATTTT
TRBV19,.,TRBJ1-1,TRBD1,CASSISSLDRGRTEAFF,TGTGCCAGTAGTATCTCGTCCCTCGACAGGGGAAGGACTGAAGCTTTCTTT
TRBV7-6,.,TRBJ2-3,.,CASSLSEPMGGTDTQYF,TGTGCCAGCAGCCTTAGTGAACCTATGGGCGGGACAGATACGCAGTATTTT
TRBV7-9,.,TRBJ2-3,TRBD2,CASSLEASGGTLGGQYF,TGTGCCAGCAGCTTAGAGGCCAGCGGGGGGACCCTTGGGGGGCAGTATTTT
TRBV18,.,TRBJ1-5,.,CASRSTEPAQPQHF,TGTGCCAGCCGATCGACAGAACCGGCTCAGCCCCAGCATTTT
TRBV5-1,.,TRBJ1-3,TRBD1,CASSSDRRIAGNTIYF,TGCGCCAGCAGCTCGGACAGGCGTATTGCTGGAAACACCATATATTTT
TRBV13,.,TRBJ1-3,.,CASSSVQESGNTIYF,TGTGCCAGCAGCTCCGTACAGGAATCTGGAAACACCATATATTTT
TRBV11-3,.,TRBJ2-7,.,CASSFVGGDHEQYF,TGTGCCAGCAGCTTTGTAGGCGGGGACCACGAGCAGTACTTC